This TCR beta chain is from a study of blood T cell repertoires in COVID-19. Background on the study: Acute-phase and convalescent COVID-19 samples originated in the United States, Italy and Spain. Sample material is recorded as cDNA or gDNA derived from T cells, B-cell-depleted T cells, or PBMCs.

Germline lookup yields CDR1 MNHEY and CDR2 SMNVEV (reference sequence). V lost 6 bases, J lost 1 base, and 9 bases stayed unmatched. CDR3 length equals 18 residues. Source study methods: From reference gene primer amplification, estimates of nucleated cell counts were derived. Here immunoSEQ multiplex PCR was the method, and the copy in TCRdb shows in-frame clones only, minus some. V, J and clone size were drawn from that table, and D and trimming were deduced from the DNA. The table has roughly 79,000 clones, roughly 87% seen once. The rearrangement links TRBV27 to TRBJ2-1, with 13 bases aligning to TRBD2. Sequenced material: peripheral blood. This clonotype was sampled from a woman in her forties or fifties with acute or convalescent COVID-19. The CDR3 DNA sequence: TGTGCCAGCAGCCTACTAGCGGGAGGGCCGGGTTCCTACAATGAGCAGTTCTTC. Its protein product is CASSLLAGGPGSYNEQFF.